The next 26 T cell receptor beta chains were all read from a single sample in a study of cytomegalovirus exposure and HLA in healthy donors. The PCR used 60 Vbeta and 13 Jbeta primers. Using immunoSEQ multiplex PCR, the repertoire was profiled, and TCRdb retains in-frame clones only, with some absent. The listing records 150,000 or so clones. The sample taken for sequencing was PBMCs. These receptor sequences come from a woman aged 18-35 years in good health and CMV-seronegative.

The rearrangement links TRBV5-6 to TRBJ1-2; TRBD1 matches at 12 bases. The CDR3 is 16 amino acids. The germline CDR1 and CDR2 sequences are SGHDT and YYEEEE. The ends lost 1 base at V and 4 bases at J; junction bases unmatched: 5. In nucleotides, the CDR3 is TGTGCCAGCAGCTTGAGGGACAGGGGGCCGATCTATGGCTACACCTTC. This sequence encodes CASSLRDRGPIYGYTF.

The chain recombines TRBV10-1 with TRBJ2-7; TRBD2 aligns across 9 bases. The germline V gene has CDR1 WNHNN and CDR2 SYGVQD (reference sequence). This CDR3 comprises 15 residues. Losses at the gene ends were 4 bases for V and 5 bases for J; bases not matched to a gene: 9. The CDR3 loop is CASSGVAGAGDEQYV. For the CDR3, the DNA is TGCGCCAGCAGTGGGGTAGCGGGAGCAGGGGACGAGCAGTACGTC.

The rearrangement joins TRBV27 to TRBJ1-2; perhaps TRBD1 as D (5 bases). Germline loops: CDR1 MNHEY, CDR2 SMNVEV (reference sequence). The V end lost 7 bases, the J end lost 2 bases, and 26 bases lay between the germline ends. This CDR3 region has 18 residues. CDR3 sequence (DNA): TGTGCCAGCAAGCGGCGGGGCGGAAGCACCACCAAGAACTATGGCTACACCTTC. Protein: CASKRRGGSTTKNYGYTF.

The rearrangement links TRBV9 to TRBJ2-2; a possible D gene is TRBD2 (5 bases). The V end was cut by 0 bases, the J end by 5 bases, with 8 bases between. Germline V gene data show CDR1 as SGDLS and CDR2 as YYNGEE. This CDR3 is built from 14 residues. CDR3 sequence reads: CASSVGRVTGELFF. The CDR3 DNA is TGTGCCAGCAGCGTAGGGCGGGTGACCGGGGAGCTGTTTTTT. Full variable domain (outside the CDR3, taken from reference TRBV9 and TRBJ2-2): DSGVTQTPKHLITATGQRVTLRCSPRSGDLSVYWYQQSLDQGLQFLIQYYNGEERAKGNILERFSAQQFPDLHSELNLSSLELGDSALYFCASSVGRVTGELFFGEGSRLTVL.

The rearrangement joins TRBV11-2 to TRBJ2-7; possibly TRBD1 for D (6 bases). CDR3 length: 14 amino acids. Germline V lookup: CDR1 SGHAT, CDR2 FQNNGV. V lost 0 bases to trimming and J lost 5 bases, with 11 bases between them. DNA for the CDR3: TGTGCCAGCAGCTTAGAAGGGGGTATTAACGAGCAGTACTTC. Protein product: CASSLEGGINEQYF.

The J gene is TRBJ1-5, the V gene TRBV15; 7 bases fit TRBD1. The CDR3 has 12 amino acids. The V gene end was trimmed by 3 bases and the J gene end by 10 bases; junction bases not matched to a gene: 3. Germline V gene data show CDR1 as LNHNV and CDR2 as YYDKDF (reference sequence). This CDR3 is CATSRGDRPQHF. The CDR3 DNA reads TGTGCCACCAGCAGGGGGGACAGACCCCAGCATTTT.

The chain is built from TRBV7-6 and TRBJ2-7; a possible D gene is TRBD2 (5 bases). The CDR3 length is 13 residues. Trimming left V 5 bases short and J 4 bases short, with 12 bases between. Germline values: CDR1 SGHVS, CDR2 FNYEAQ. The CDR3 bases are TGTGCCAGCAGCCCGGACTTCACATACGAGCAGTACTTC. Encoded protein: CASSPDFTYEQYF.

This chain connects TRBV30 to TRBJ1-2; perhaps TRBD1 as D (5 bases). Trimming removed 0 bases at V and 1 base at J, with 9 bases between. The V gene's germline CDR1 is GTSNPN and CDR2 SVGIG (reference sequence). This CDR3 region has 14 residues. CDR3 sequence: CAWSVSGFNYGYTF. DNA for the CDR3: TGTGCCTGGAGTGTATCAGGGTTTAACTATGGCTACACCTTC.

The chain carries TRBV5-1 and TRBJ2-1; 13 nucleotides align to TRBD2. The J segment lost 13 bases and the V segment lost 4 bases, leaving 11 bases of the junction unmatched. This CDR3 spans 15 amino acids. The V gene's germline CDR1 is SGHRS and CDR2 YFSETQ. The CDR3 coding sequence is TGCGCCAGCAGCACCGGGACTAGCGGGGTGGGTTTCCAGTTCTTC. It yields the protein CASSTGTSGVGFQFF.

The J gene is TRBJ1-2, the V gene TRBV18, with 11 bases lining up with TRBD1. In germline, CDR1 is KGHSH, CDR2 LQKENI. V lost 4 bases and J lost 8; bases outside the gene matches: 6. The CDR3 sequence is 14 residues long. For the CDR3, the DNA is TGTGCCAGCTCACTAAGGACAGGGGGCGACGGCTACACCTTC. It specifies CASSLRTGGDGYTF.

V usage is TRBV6-5 and J usage is TRBJ2-7; 14 bases map to TRBD2. The CDR3 spans 14 residues. From germline, CDR1 is MNHEY and CDR2 SVGAGI. Trimming at V came to 6 bases and at J to 7 bases, leaving 5 bases not matched to a gene. The CDR3 here is CASRTSGRAGEQYF. DNA of the CDR3: TGTGCCAGCAGGACTAGCGGGAGGGCGGGGGAGCAGTACTTC.

The V call is TRBV29-1, the J call TRBJ2-7; 9 nucleotides align to TRBD1. This CDR3 has 14 residues. J was trimmed by 0 bases and V by 3 bases; bases with no gene match: 3. The germline gives CDR1 SQVTM, CDR2 ANQGSEA. CDR3 loop: CSVEVTGGSYEQYF. DNA of the CDR3: TGCAGCGTTGAGGTGACAGGGGGCTCCTACGAGCAGTACTTC.

The chain is built from TRBV18 and TRBJ2-1; TRBD1 is a possible D gene (5 bases). There are 14 residues in the CDR3. The germline gives CDR1 KGHSH, CDR2 LQKENI. V dropped 0 bases and J dropped 3 bases, with 6 bases sitting between them. In DNA form, the CDR3 reads TGTGCCAGCTCACCACCAGGGGACTACAATGAGCAGTTCTTC. This gives the protein CASSPPGDYNEQFF.

The rearrangement uses TRBV19 and TRBJ1-1; no definite D call. CDR3 length equals 12 residues. The V end was cut by 3 bases, the J end by 6 bases, with 8 bases between. Looked up from germline, CDR1 is LNHDA and CDR2 is SQIVND (reference sequence). The CDR3 is CASSIGEAEAFF. Here the CDR3 DNA reads TGTGCCAGTAGTATTGGGGAGGCTGAAGCTTTCTTT.

This chain joins TRBV9 and TRBJ2-1; D perhaps matches TRBD1 (6 bases). This CDR3 comprises 18 residues. Trimming pared 0 bases from V and 5 bases from J, leaving 21 bases between. CDR1 and CDR2 from the germline V gene are SGDLS and YYNGEE. Written as DNA, the CDR3 is TGTGCCAGCAGCGTAGGCTTAGGGACGGGACAAGTCAACAATGAGCAGTTCTTC. This translates into CASSVGLGTGQVNNEQFF. The whole variable domain, remainder taken from reference TRBV9 and TRBJ2-1, is DSGVTQTPKHLITATGQRVTLRCSPRSGDLSVYWYQQSLDQGLQFLIQYYNGEERAKGNILERFSAQQFPDLHSELNLSSLELGDSALYFCASSVGLGTGQVNNEQFFGPGTRLTVL.

The V call is TRBV6-6, the J call TRBJ1-1; 7 bases match TRBD1. This CDR3 spans 16 amino acids. J was trimmed by 6 bases and V by 6 bases; bases with no gene match: 16. Germline V gives CDR1 MNHNY, CDR2 SVGAGI (reference sequence). The CDR3 reads CASSPRDSFRVPEAFF. The CDR3 nucleotides read TGTGCCAGCAGCCCCCGGGACAGCTTTCGGGTACCTGAAGCTTTCTTT.

V is TRBV5-3 and J is TRBJ2-1; 14 positions match TRBD2. TRBV5-3 is flagged as an ORF with uncertain function. With 4 bases clipped from V and 0 bases from J, the junction kept 3 bases outside the gene matches. There are 17 residues in the CDR3. The CDR3 nucleotides read TGTGCCAGAAGCACGGGGACTAGCGGGAGCTCCTACAATGAGCAGTTCTTC. It is translated as CARSTGTSGSSYNEQFF.

This sequence joins TRBV27 and TRBJ2-5, with 11 bases identical to TRBD1. Germline V gives CDR1 MNHEY, CDR2 SMNVEV (reference sequence). The CDR3 totals 15 residues. J gave up 3 bases and V 4 bases, and 4 bases lay outside the gene matches. The CDR3 sequence: CASSSGTGGKETQYF. The CDR3 DNA reads TGTGCCAGCAGTTCGGGGACAGGGGGGAAAGAGACCCAGTACTTC.

This chain links TRBV6-5 with TRBJ1-4; D is perhaps TRBD1 (6 bases). Trimming removed 7 bases at V and 4 bases at J, with 7 bases between. Germline V lookup: CDR1 MNHEY, CDR2 SVGAGI. CDR3 length: 12 residues. CDR3: CASKQGNEKLFF. DNA for the CDR3: TGTGCCAGCAAACAGGGTAATGAAAAACTGTTTTTT.

The V gene is TRBV30, the J gene TRBJ1-4; a possible D gene is TRBD1 (6 bases). The CDR3 runs to 12 residues. The V and J ends lost 1 base and 11 bases respectively, with 11 bases between them. Germline-derived CDR1 and CDR2 are GTSNPN and SVGIG (reference sequence). This chain's CDR3 is CAWSEQGGKLFF. As DNA, the CDR3 is TGTGCCTGGAGTGAACAGGGCGGGAAACTGTTTTTT. Complete variable domain (other parts from reference TRBV30 and TRBJ1-4): SQTIHQWPATLVQPVGSPLSLECTVEGTSNPNLYWYRQAAGRGLQLLFYSVGIGQISSEVPQNLSASRPQDRQFILSSKKLLLSDSGFYLCAWSEQGGKLFFGSGTQLSVL.

The chain carries TRBV7-3 and TRBJ1-1, with a weak D call TRBD1 (5 bases). Germline CDR1 and CDR2: SGHTA and FQGTGA. This CDR3 is built from 13 residues. The V end lost 6 bases, the J end lost 1 base, and 9 bases lay between the germline ends. Here the CDR3 reads CASRGASNTEAFF. The CDR3 bases are TGTGCCAGCAGAGGGGCGTCGAACACTGAAGCTTTCTTT.

This chain links TRBV5-1 with TRBJ2-3; tentatively, D is TRBD1 (5 bases). Trimming took off 3 bases at V and 3 bases at J, with 14 bases between the two ends. CDR3 length: 15 amino acids. From germline, CDR1 is SGHRS and CDR2 YFSETQ. This CDR3 reads CASSSHPQGTDTQYF. The CDR3 nucleotides read TGCGCCAGCAGCTCCCACCCCCAGGGAACAGATACGCAGTATTTT.

This sequence joins TRBV5-5 and TRBJ1-2; 7 bases match TRBD1. Trimming cost V 0 bases and J 8 bases; bases outside gene matches: 4. The germline CDR1 and CDR2 sequences are SGHKS and YYEKEE (reference sequence). The CDR3 is 13 amino acids. This CDR3 reads CASSLGTGGGYTF. The DNA of the CDR3 is TGTGCCAGCAGCTTGGGGACAGGTGGCGGCTACACCTTC.

The chain's CDR3 is CASSEEFASSYNEQFF. Here the CDR3 DNA reads TGTGCCAGCAGTGAAGAATTCGCTAGCTCCTACAATGAGCAGTTCTTC. This sequence joins TRBV6-1 and TRBJ2-1; D gene ambiguous. Looked up from germline, CDR1 is MNHNS and CDR2 is SASEGT. This CDR3 is 16 amino acids long. The V gene lost 1 base and the J gene lost 0 bases, with 10 bases spanning the gap.

The chain joins TRBV7-9 to TRBJ2-7, with D perhaps TRBD1 (5 bases). Germline V lookup: CDR1 SEHNR, CDR2 FQNEAQ (reference sequence). The V end lost 2 bases, the J end lost 5 bases, and 16 bases lay between the germline ends. The CDR3 is 15 amino acids. The CDR3 DNA reads as TGTGCCAGCAGCTTAAGTTTTTCAGGGTACCACGAGCAGTACTTC. It encodes CASSLSFSGYHEQYF.

This chain uses TRBV7-9 with TRBJ2-1; D is perhaps TRBD2 (5 bases). Germline CDR1 SEHNR, CDR2 FQNEAQ (reference sequence). Trimming left V 0 bases short and J 7 bases short, with 13 bases between. The CDR3 loop spans 15 amino acids. The CDR3 loop is CASSLAFTSSNEQFF. CDR3 nucleotides: TGTGCCAGCAGCTTAGCTTTCACTAGTTCAAATGAGCAGTTCTTC.